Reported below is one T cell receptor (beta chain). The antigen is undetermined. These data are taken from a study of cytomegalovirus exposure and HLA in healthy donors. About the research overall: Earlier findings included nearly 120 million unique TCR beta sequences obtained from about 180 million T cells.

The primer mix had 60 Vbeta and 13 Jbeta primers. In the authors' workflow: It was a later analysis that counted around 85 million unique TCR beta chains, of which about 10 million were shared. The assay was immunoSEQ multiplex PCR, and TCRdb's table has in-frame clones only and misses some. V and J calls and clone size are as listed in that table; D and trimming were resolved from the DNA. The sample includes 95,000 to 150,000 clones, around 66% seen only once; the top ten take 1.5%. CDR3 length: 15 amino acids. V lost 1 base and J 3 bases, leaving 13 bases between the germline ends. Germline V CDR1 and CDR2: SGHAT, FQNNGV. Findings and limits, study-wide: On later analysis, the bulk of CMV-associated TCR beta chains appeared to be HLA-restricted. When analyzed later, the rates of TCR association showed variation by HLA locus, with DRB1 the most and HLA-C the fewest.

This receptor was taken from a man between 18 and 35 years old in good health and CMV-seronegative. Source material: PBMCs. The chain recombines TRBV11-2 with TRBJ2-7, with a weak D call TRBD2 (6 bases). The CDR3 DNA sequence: TGTGCCAGCAGCTTAGGGCGGGACCTTCGCTACGAGCAGTACTTC. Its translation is CASSLGRDLRYEQYF. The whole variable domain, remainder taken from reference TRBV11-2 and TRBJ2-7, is EAGVAQSPRYKIIEKRQSVAFWCNPISGHATLYWYQQILGQGPKLLIQFQNNGVVDDSQLPKDRFSAERLKGVDSTLKIQPAKLEDSAVYLCASSLGRDLRYEQYFGPGTRLTVT.